The sequence of this TCR beta chain was determined in a study of identical twins. Trimming left V 6 bases short and J 2 bases short, with 13 bases between. Per germline, CDR1 DFQATT and CDR2 SNEGSKA (reference sequence). The CDR3 spans 13 residues. Via MiXCR, TCRdb re-called the 5' RACE reads, giving one row per CDR3 protein. This table has 1.5 million to 2 million distinct CDR3 sequences, 25% to 35% appearing once. The chain combines TRBV20-1 with TRBJ2-5; D possibly corresponds to TRBD1 (5 bases). The specimen sequenced was cord blood. The TCR comes from a newborn girl in good health. The CDR3 region is CSALGRGQETQYF. The DNA for the CDR3 is TGCAGTGCCCTAGGAAGGGGACAAGAGACCCAGTACTTC.